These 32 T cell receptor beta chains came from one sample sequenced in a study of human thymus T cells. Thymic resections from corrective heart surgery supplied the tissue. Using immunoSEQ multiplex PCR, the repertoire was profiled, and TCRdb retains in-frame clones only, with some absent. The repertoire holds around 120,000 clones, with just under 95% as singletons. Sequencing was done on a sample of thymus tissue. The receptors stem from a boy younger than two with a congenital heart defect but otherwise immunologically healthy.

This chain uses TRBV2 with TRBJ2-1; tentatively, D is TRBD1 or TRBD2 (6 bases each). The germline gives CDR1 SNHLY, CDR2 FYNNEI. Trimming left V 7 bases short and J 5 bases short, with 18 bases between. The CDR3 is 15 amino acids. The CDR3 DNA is TGTGCCAGCACCCTAGGGGGGTTAGCGGACAATGAGCAGTTCTTC. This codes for CASTLGGLADNEQFF.

The CDR3 here is CASSVLWEGSPLHF. The DNA of the CDR3 is TGTGCCAGCAGCGTCCTTTGGGAGGGTTCACCCCTCCACTTT. V and J are TRBV5-5 and TRBJ1-6; D gene ambiguous. Germline CDR1 SGHKS, CDR2 YYEKEE (reference sequence). Trimming took 4 bases from V and 9 from J, leaving 14 bases between them. The CDR3 contains 14 residues.

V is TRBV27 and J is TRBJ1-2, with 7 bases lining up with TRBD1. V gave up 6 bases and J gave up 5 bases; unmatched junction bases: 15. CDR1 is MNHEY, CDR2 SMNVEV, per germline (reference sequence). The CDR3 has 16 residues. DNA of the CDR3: TGTGCCAGCAGCGAGCGGCCAGGGGGATTAGGATATGGCTACACCTTC. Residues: CASSERPGGLGYGYTF.

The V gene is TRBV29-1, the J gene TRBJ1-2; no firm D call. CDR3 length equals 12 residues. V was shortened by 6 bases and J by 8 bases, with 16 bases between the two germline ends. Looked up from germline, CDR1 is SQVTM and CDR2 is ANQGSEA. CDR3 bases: TGCAGCGTGAGGGCAGATAAAGGAGGCTACACCTTC. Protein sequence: CSVRADKGGYTF. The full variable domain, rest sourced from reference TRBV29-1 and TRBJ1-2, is SAVISQKPSRDICQRGTSLTIQCQVDSQVTMMFWYRQQPGQSLTLIATANQGSEATYESGFVIDKFPISRPNLTFSTLTVSNMSPEDSSIYLCSVRADKGGYTFGSGTRLTVV.

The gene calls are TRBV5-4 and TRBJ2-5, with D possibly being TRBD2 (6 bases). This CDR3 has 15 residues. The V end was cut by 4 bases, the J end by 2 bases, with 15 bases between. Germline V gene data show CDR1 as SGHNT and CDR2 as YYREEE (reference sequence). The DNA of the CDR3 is TGTGCCAGCAGCCAACAGTCGGGACTGCAAGAGACCCAGTACTTC. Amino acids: CASSQQSGLQETQYF.

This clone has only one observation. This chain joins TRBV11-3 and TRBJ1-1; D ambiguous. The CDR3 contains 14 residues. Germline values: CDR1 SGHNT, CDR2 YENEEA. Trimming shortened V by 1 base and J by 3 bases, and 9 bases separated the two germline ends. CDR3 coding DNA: TGTGCCAGCAGCTTAGCTAGGGATGACACTGAAGCTTTCTTT. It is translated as CASSLARDDTEAFF.

CDR3 in DNA: TGTGCCAGCACAGTATCAGGGGACAATGAGCAGTTCTTC. Amino acid sequence: CASTVSGDNEQFF. The rearrangement links TRBV6-1 to TRBJ2-1; the D gene is possibly TRBD1 (6 bases). This CDR3 is built from 13 residues. In germline, CDR1 is MNHNS, CDR2 SASEGT. Trimming shortened V by 7 bases and J by 5 bases, and 12 bases separated the two germline ends.

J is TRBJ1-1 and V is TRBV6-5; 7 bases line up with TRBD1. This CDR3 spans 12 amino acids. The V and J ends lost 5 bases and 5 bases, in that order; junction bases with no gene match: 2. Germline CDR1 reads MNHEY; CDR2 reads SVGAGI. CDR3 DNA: TGTGCCAGCAGTGCACAGGGGACTGAAGCTTTCTTT. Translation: CASSAQGTEAFF.

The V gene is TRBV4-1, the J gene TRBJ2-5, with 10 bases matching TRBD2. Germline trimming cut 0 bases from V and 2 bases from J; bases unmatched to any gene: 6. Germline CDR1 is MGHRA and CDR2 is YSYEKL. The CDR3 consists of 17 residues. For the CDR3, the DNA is TGCGCCAGCAGCCAAGAGCACTCTAGCGGGGGTCAAGAGACCCAGTACTTC. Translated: CASSQEHSSGGQETQYF.

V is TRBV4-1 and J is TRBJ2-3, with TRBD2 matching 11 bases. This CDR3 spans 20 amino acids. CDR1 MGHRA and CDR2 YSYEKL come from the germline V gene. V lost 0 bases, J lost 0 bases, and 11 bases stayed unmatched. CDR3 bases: TGCGCCAGCAGCCAAGATGGCCTAGCGGGGGGAACTACTAGCACAGATACGCAGTATTTT. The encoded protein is CASSQDGLAGGTTSTDTQYF.

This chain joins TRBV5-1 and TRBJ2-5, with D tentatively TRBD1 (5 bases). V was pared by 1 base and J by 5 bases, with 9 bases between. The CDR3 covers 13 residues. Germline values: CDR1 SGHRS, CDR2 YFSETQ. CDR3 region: CASSLKGAETQYF. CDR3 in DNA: TGCGCCAGCAGCTTGAAAGGGGCTGAGACCCAGTACTTC.

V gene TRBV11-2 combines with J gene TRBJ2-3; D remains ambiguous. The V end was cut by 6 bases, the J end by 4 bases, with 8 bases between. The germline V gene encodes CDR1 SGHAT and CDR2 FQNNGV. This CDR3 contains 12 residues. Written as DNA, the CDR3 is TGTGCCAGCAGGCCCTACCCAGATACGCAGTATTTT. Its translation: CASRPYPDTQYF. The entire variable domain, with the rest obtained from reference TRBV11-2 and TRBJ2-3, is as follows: EAGVAQSPRYKIIEKRQSVAFWCNPISGHATLYWYQQILGQGPKLLIQFQNNGVVDDSQLPKDRFSAERLKGVDSTLKIQPAKLEDSAVYLCASRPYPDTQYFGPGTRLTVL.

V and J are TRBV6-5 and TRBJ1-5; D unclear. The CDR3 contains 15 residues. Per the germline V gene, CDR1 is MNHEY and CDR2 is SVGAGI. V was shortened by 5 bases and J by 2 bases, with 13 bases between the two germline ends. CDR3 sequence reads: CASSPNKSGNQPQHF. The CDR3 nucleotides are TGTGCCAGCAGTCCAAACAAAAGCGGCAATCAGCCCCAGCATTTT.

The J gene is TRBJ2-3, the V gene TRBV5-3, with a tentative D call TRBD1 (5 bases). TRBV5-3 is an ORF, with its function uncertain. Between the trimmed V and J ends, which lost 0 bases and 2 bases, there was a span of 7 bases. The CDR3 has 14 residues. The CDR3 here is CARSLEGFTDTQYF. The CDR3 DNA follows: TGTGCCAGAAGCTTGGAGGGGTTCACAGATACGCAGTATTTT.

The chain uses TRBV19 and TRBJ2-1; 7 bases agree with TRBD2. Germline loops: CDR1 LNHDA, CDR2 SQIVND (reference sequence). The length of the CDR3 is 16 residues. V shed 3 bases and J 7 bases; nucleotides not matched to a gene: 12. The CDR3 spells CASSIEVRLASNEQFF. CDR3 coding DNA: TGTGCCAGTAGTATTGAGGTGAGACTAGCCTCAAATGAGCAGTTCTTC.

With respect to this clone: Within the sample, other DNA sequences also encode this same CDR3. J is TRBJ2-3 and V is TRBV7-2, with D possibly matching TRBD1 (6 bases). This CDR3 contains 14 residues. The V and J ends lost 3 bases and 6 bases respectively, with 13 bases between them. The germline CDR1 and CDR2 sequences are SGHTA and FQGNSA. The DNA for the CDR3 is TGTGCCAGCAGCTTGCTAGCAGGGGCGGATACGCAGTATTTT. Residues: CASSLLAGADTQYF.

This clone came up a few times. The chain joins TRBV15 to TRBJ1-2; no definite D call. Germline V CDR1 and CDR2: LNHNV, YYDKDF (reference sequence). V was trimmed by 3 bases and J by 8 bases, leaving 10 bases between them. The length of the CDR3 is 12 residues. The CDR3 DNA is TGTGCCACCAGCAGCCCTGTTTCGGGCTACACCTTC. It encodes CATSSPVSGYTF.

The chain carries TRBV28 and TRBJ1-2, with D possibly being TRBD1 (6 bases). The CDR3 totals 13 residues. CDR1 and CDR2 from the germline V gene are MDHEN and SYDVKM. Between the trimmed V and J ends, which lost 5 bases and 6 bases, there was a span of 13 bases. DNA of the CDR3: TGTGCCAGCAGTGGGACGGACAGTCATGGCTACACCTTC. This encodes CASSGTDSHGYTF.

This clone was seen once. The CDR3 reads CASSPLSWGHKAFF. CDR3 bases: TGTGCCAGCAGCCCTTTGTCGTGGGGACATAAAGCTTTCTTT. The chain employs TRBV7-9 and TRBJ1-1; possibly TRBD1 for D (6 bases). The germline V and J ends were trimmed by 5 bases and 9 bases, with 19 bases remaining between them. The length of the CDR3 is 14 residues. CDR1 is SEHNR, CDR2 FQNEAQ, per germline (reference sequence).

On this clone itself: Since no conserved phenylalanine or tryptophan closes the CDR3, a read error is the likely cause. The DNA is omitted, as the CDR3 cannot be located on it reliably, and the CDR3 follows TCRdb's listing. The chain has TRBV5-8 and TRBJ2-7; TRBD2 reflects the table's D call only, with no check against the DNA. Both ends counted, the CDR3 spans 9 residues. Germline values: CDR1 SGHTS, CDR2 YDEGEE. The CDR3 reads CASTKRGGR.

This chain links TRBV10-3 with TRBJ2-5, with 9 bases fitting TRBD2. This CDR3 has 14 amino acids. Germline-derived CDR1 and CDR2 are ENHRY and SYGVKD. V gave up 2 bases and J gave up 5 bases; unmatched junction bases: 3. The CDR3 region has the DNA TGTGCCATCAGTGAGCAGCGGGGGGCTGAGACCCAGTACTTC. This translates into CAISEQRGAETQYF.

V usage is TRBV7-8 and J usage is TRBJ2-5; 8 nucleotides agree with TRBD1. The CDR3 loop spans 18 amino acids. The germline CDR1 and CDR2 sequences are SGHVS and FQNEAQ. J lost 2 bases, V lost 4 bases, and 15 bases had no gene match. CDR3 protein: CASSSDNNEDREQETQYF. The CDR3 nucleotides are TGTGCCAGCAGCTCCGACAATAACGAGGACAGGGAACAAGAGACCCAGTACTTC.

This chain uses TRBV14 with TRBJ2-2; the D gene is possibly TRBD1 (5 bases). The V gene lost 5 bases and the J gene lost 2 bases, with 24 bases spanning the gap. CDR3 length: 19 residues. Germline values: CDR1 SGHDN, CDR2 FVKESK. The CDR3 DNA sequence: TGTGCCAGCAGCGCCTTTAATTATCCGGGTGACAGAAACACCGGGGAGCTGTTTTTT. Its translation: CASSAFNYPGDRNTGELFF.

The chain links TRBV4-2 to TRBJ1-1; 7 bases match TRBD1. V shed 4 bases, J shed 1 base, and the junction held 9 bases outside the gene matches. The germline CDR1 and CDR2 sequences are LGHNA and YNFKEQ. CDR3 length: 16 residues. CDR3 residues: CASSPSARQGNTEAFF. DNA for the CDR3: TGTGCCAGCAGCCCCTCCGCCAGACAGGGGAACACTGAAGCTTTCTTT.

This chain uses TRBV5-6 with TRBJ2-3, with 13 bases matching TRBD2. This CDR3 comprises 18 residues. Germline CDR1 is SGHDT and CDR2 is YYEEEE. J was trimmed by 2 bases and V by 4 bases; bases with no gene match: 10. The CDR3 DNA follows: TGTGCCAGCAGCCGCGGGACTAGCGGGGACCTACTCACAGATACGCAGTATTTT. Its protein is CASSRGTSGDLLTDTQYF.

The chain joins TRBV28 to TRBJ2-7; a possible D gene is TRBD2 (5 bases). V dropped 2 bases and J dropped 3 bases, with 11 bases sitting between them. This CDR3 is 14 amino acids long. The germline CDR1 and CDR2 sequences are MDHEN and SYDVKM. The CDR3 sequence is CASSLSGERYEQYF. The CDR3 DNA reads TGTGCCAGCAGTTTAAGTGGGGAGCGCTACGAGCAGTACTTC.

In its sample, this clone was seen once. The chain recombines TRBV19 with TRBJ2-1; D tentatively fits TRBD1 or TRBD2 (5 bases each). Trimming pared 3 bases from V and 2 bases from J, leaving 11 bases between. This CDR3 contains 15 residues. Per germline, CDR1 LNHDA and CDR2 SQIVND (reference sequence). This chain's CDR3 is CASSIGGGPYNEQFF. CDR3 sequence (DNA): TGTGCCAGTAGTATCGGTGGGGGACCCTACAATGAGCAGTTCTTC.

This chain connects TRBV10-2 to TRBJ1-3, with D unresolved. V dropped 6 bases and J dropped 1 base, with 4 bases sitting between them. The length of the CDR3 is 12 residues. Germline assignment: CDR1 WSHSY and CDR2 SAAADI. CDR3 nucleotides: TGCGCCAGCAGGGTTTCTGGAAACACCATATATTTT. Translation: CASRVSGNTIYF.

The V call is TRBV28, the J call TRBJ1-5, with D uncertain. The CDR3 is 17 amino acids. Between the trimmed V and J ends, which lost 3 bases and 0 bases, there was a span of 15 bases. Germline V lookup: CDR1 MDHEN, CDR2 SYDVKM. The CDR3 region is CASSFFRSANSNQPQHF. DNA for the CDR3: TGTGCCAGCAGTTTTTTCCGTTCAGCGAATAGCAATCAGCCCCAGCATTTT.

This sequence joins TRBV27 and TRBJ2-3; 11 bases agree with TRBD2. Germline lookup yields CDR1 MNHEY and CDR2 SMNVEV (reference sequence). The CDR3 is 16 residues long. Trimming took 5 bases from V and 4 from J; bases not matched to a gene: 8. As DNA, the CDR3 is TGTGCCAGCAGTCCGCATAGCGGGGGGGCCGCAGATACGCAGTATTTT. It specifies CASSPHSGGAADTQYF.

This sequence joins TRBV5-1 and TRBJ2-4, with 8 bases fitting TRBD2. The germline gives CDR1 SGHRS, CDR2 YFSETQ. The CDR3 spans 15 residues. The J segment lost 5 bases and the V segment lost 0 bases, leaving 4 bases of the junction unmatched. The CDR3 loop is CASSLDGGAENIQYF. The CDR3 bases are TGCGCCAGCAGCTTGGACGGGGGGGCCGAAAACATTCAGTACTTC.

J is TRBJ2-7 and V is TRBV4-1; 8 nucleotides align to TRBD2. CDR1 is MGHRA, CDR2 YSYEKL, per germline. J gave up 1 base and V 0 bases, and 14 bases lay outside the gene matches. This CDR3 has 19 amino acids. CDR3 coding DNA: TGCGCCAGCAGCCAAGAAAGCTCTAGCGGGTCAAGGGATTCCTACGAGCAGTACTTC. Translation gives CASSQESSSGSRDSYEQYF.